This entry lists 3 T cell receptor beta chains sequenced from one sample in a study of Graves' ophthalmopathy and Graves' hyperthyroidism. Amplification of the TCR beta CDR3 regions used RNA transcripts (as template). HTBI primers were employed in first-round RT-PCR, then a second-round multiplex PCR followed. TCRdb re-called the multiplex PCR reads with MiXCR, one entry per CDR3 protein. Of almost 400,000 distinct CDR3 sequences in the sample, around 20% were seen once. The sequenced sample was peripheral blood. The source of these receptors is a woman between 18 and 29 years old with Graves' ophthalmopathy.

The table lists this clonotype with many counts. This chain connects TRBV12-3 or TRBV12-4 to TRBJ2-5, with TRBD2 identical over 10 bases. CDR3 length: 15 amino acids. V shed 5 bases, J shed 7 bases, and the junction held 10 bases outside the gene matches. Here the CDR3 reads CASSPAGGSTRTQYF. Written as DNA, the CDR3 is TGTGCCAGCAGTCCAGCGGGAGGGTCAACCCGGACCCAGTACTTC.

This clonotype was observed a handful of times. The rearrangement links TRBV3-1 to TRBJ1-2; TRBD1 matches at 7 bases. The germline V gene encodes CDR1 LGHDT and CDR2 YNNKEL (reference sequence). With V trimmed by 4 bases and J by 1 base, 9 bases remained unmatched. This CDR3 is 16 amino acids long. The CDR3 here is CASSLPGQPVNYGYTF. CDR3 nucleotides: TGTGCCAGCAGCCTCCCGGGACAGCCGGTTAACTATGGCTACACCTTC.

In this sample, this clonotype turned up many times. CDR3 amino acids: CASSPTPTRGQPQHF. The CDR3 region has the DNA TGTGCCAGCAGTCCAACACCAACCAGAGGACAGCCCCAGCATTTT. The genes are TRBV6-4 and TRBJ1-5, with unresolved D. The CDR3 contains 15 residues. Germline CDR1 MRHNA, CDR2 SNTAGT. Trimming cost V 5 bases and J 7 bases, with 18 bases left between them.